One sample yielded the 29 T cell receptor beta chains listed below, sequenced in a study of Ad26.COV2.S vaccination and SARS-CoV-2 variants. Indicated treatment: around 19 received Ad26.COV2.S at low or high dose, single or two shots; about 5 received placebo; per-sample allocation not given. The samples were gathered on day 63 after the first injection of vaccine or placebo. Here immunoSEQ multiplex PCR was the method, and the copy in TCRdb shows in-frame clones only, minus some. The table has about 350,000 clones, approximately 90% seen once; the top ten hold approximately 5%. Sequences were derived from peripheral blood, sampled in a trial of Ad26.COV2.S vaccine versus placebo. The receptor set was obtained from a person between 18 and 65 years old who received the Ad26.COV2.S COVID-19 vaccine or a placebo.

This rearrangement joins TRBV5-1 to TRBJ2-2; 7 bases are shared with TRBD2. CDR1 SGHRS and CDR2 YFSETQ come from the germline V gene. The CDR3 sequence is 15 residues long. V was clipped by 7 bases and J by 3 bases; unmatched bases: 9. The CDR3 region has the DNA TGCGCCAGCGGGACTAACGGGATTCACACCGGGGAGCTGTTTTTT. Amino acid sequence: CASGTNGIHTGELFF.

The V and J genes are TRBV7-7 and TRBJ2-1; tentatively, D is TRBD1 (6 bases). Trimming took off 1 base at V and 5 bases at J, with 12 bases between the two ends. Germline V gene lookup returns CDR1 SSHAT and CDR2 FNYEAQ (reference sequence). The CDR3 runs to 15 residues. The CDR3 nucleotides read TGTGCCAGCAGCTTAGGGCAGGGGAGACACAATGAGCAGTTCTTC. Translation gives CASSLGQGRHNEQFF.

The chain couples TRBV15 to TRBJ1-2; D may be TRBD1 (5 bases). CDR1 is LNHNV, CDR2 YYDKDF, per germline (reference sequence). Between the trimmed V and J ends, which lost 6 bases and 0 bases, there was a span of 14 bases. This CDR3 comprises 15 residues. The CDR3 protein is CATRRDALANYGYTF. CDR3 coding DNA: TGTGCCACCAGGAGGGACGCTTTAGCTAACTATGGCTACACCTTC. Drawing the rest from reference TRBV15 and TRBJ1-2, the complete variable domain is DAMVIQNPRYQVTQFGKPVTLSCSQTLNHNVMYWYQQKSSQAPKLLFHYYDKDFNNEADTPDNFQSRRPNTSFCFLDIRSPGLGDTAMYLCATRRDALANYGYTFGSGTRLTVV.

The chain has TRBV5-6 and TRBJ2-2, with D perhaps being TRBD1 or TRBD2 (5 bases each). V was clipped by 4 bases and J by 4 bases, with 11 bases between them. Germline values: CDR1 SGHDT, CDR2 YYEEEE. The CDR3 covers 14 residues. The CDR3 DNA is TGTGCCAGCAGCCCGGGACGGATCACCGGGGAGCTGTTTTTT. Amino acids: CASSPGRITGELFF. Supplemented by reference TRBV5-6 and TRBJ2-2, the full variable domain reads DAGVTQSPTHLIKTRGQQVTLRCSPKSGHDTVSWYQQALGQGPQFIFQYYEEEERQRGNFPDRFSGHQFPNYSSELNVNALLLGDSALYLCASSPGRITGELFFGEGSRLTVL.

The CDR3 spells CASSWGGQNTDTQYF. In nucleotides, the CDR3 is TGTGCCAGCAGTTGGGGGGGGCAGAACACAGATACGCAGTATTTT. The chain joins TRBV6-2 or TRBV6-3 to TRBJ2-3, with D possibly being TRBD2 (7 bases). Germline CDR1 is MNHEY and CDR2 is SVGEGT. Trimming took 4 bases from V and 2 from J, leaving 13 bases between them. The CDR3 runs to 15 residues.

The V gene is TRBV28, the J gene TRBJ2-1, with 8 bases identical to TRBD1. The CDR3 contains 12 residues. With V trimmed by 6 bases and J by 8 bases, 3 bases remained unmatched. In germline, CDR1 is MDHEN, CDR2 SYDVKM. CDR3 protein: CASRTGADEQFF. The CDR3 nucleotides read TGTGCCAGCAGGACAGGGGCTGATGAGCAGTTCTTC.

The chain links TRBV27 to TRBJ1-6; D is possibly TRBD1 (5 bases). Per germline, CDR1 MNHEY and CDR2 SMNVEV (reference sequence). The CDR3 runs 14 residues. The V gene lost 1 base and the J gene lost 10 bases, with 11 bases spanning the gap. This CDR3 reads CASSLLGERSPLHF. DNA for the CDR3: TGTGCCAGCAGTTTATTGGGGGAGCGGTCACCCCTCCACTTT.

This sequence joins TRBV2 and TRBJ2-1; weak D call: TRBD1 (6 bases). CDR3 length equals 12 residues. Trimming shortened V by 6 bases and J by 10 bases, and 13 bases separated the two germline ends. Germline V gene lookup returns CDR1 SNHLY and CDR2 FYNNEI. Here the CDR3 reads CASRQGREEQFF. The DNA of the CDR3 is TGTGCCAGCAGACAGGGTAGAGAGGAGCAGTTCTTC.

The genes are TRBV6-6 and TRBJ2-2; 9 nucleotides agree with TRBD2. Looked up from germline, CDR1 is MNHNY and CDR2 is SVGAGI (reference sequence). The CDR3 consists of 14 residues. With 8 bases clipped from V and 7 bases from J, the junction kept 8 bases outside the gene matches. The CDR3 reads CASAPSRGGGELFF. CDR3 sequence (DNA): TGTGCCAGCGCTCCGTCGCGGGGGGGCGGGGAGCTGTTTTTT.

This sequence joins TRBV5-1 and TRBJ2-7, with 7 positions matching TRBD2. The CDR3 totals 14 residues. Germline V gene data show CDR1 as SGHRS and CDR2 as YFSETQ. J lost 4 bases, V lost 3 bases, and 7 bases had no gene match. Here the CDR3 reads CASSSQGGEYEQYF. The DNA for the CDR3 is TGCGCCAGCAGCTCTCAGGGAGGGGAGTACGAGCAGTACTTC. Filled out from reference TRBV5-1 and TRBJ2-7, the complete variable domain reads KAGVTQTPRYLIKTRGQQVTLSCSPISGHRSVSWYQQTPGQGLQFLFEYFSETQRNKGNFPGRFSGRQFSNSRSEMNVSTLELGDSALYLCASSSQGGEYEQYFGPGTRLTVT.

The CDR3 sequence: CASSLGQGIATEAFF. The CDR3 region has the DNA TGTGCCAGCAGCTTGGGCCAGGGGATCGCCACTGAAGCTTTCTTT. The rearrangement links TRBV5-8 to TRBJ1-1, with D tentatively TRBD1 (6 bases). Looked up from germline, CDR1 is SGHTS and CDR2 is YDEGEE. V dropped 0 bases and J dropped 4 bases, with 13 bases sitting between them. This CDR3 is 15 amino acids long.

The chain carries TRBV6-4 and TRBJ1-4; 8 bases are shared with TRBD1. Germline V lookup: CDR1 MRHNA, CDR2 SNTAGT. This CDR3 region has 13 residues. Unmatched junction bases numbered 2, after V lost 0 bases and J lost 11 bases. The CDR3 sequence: CASSDSQGGKLFF. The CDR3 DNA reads TGTGCCAGCAGTGACTCACAGGGGGGGAAACTGTTTTTT.

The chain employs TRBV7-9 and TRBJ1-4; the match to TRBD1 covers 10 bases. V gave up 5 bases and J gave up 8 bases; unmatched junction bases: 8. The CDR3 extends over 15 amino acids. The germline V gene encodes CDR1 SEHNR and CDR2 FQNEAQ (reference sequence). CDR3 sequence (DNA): TGTGCCAGCAGCCAAGACAGGGGGCGGTTGGAAAAACTGTTTTTT. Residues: CASSQDRGRLEKLFF. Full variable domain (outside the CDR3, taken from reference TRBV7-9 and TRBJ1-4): DTGVSQNPRHKITKRGQNVTFRCDPISEHNRLYWYRQTLGQGPEFLTYFQNEAQLEKSRLLSDRFSAERPKGSFSTLEIQRTEQGDSAMYLCASSQDRGRLEKLFFGSGTQLSVL.

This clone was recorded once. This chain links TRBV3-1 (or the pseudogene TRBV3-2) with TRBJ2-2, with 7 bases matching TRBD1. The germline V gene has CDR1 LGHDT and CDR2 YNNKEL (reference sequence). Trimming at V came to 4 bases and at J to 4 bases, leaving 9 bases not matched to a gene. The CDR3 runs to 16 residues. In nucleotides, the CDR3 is TGTGCCAGCAGCCGGTACGGGACAGAGCGCACCGGGGAGCTGTTTTTT. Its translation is CASSRYGTERTGELFF.

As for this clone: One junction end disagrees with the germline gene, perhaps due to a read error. The CDR3 DNA is TGTGCTAGCAGCTCGGGACAGGCTAGCTCCTACGAGCAGTACTTC. This codes for CASSSGQASSYEQYF. The rearrangement uses TRBV7-7 and TRBJ2-7, with 8 bases lining up with TRBD1. Germline assignment: CDR1 SSHAT and CDR2 FNYEAQ (reference sequence). This CDR3 comprises 15 residues.

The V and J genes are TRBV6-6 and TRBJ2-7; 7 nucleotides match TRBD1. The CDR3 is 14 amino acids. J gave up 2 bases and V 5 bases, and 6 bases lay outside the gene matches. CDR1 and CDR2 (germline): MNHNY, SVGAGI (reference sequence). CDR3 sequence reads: CASSTSGTAYEQYF. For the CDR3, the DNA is TGTGCCAGCAGTACCTCCGGGACAGCCTACGAGCAGTACTTC.

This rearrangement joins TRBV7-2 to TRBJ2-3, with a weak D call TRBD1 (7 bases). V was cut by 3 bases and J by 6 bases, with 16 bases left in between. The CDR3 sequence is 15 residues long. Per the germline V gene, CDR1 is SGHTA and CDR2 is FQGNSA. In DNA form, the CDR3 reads TGTGCCAGCAGCTTTGGCAGGGGGGTGGGGGATACGCAGTATTTT. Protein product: CASSFGRGVGDTQYF.

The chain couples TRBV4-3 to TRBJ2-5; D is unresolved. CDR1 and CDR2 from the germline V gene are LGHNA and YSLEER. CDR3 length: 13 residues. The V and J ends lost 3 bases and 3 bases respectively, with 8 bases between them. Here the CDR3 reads CASSHDSEETQYF. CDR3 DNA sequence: TGCGCCAGCAGCCACGACTCAGAAGAGACCCAGTACTTC.

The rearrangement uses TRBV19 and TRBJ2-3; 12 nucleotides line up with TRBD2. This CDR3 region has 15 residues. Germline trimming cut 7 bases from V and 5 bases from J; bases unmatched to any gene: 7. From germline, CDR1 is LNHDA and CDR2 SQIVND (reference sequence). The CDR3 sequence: CASNPTSGRKDTQYF. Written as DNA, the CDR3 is TGTGCCAGTAACCCAACTAGCGGGAGGAAAGATACGCAGTATTTT.

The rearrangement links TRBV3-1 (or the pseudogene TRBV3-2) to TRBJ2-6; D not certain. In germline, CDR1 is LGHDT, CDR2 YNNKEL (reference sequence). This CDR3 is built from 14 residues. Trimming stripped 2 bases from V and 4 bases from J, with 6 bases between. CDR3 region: CASSQPSGANVLTF. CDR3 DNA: TGTGCCAGCAGCCAACCGTCGGGGGCCAACGTCCTGACTTTC.

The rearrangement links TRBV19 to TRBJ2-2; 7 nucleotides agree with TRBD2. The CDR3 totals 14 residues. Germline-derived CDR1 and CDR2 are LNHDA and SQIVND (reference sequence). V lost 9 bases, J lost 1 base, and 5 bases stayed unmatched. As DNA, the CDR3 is TGTGCCAGCTCTAGCGGACTGAACACCGGGGAGCTGTTTTTT. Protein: CASSSGLNTGELFF.

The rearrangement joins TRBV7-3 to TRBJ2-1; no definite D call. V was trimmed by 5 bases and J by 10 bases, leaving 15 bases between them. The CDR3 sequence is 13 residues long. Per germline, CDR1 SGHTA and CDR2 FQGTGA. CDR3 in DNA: TGTGCCAGCAGCAATCCGGGCCCAGGCGAGCAGTTCTTC. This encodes CASSNPGPGEQFF.

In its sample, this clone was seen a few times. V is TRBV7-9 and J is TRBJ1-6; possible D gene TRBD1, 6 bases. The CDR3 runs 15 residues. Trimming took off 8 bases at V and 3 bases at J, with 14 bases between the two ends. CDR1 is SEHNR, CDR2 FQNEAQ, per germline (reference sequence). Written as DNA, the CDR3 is TGTGCCAGCCGGTCCTCACAGGGCTATAATTCACCCCTCCACTTT. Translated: CASRSSQGYNSPLHF.

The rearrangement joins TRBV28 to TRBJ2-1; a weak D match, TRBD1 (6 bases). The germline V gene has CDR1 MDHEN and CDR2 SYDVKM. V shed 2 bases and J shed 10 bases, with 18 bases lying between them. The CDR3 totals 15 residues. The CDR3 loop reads CASSLPRQEIGEQFF. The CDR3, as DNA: TGTGCCAGCAGTTTACCCCGACAGGAGATTGGCGAGCAGTTCTTC.

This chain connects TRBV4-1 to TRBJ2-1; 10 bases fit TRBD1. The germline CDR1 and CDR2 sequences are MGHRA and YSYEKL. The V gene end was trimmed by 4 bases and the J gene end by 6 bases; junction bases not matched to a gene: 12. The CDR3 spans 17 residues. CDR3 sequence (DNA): TGCGCCAGCAGCCCTCGTACCGGGACAGGGGCCCCCAATGAGCAGTTCTTC. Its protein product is CASSPRTGTGAPNEQFF.

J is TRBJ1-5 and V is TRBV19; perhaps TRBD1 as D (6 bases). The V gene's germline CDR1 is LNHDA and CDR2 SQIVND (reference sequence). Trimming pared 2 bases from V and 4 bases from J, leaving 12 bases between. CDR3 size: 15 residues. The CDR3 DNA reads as TGTGCCAGTAGTATAAGTAGGGGGTGGAATCAGCCCCAGCATTTT. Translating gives CASSISRGWNQPQHF. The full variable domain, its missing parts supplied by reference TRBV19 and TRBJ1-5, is DGGITQSPKYLFRKEGQNVTLSCEQNLNHDAMYWYRQDPGQGLRLIYYSQIVNDFQKGDIAEGYSVSREKKESFPLTVTSAQKNPTAFYLCASSISRGWNQPQHFGDGTRLSIL.

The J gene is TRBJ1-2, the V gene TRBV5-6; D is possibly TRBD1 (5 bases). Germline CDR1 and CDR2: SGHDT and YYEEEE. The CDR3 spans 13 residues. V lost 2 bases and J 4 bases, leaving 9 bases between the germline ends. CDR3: CASSFGRGYGYTF. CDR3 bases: TGTGCCAGCAGCTTCGGGAGGGGCTATGGCTACACCTTC. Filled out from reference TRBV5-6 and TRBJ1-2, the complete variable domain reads DAGVTQSPTHLIKTRGQQVTLRCSPKSGHDTVSWYQQALGQGPQFIFQYYEEEERQRGNFPDRFSGHQFPNYSSELNVNALLLGDSALYLCASSFGRGYGYTFGSGTRLTVV.

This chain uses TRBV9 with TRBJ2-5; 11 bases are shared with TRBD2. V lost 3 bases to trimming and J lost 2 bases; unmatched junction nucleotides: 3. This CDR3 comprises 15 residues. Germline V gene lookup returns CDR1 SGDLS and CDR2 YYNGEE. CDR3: CASSAGTSGQETQYF. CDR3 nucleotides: TGTGCCAGCAGCGCAGGGACTAGCGGACAAGAGACCCAGTACTTC.

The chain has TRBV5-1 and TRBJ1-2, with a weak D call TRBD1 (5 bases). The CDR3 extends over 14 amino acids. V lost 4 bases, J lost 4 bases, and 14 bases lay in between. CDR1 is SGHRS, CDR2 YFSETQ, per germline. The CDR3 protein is CASSPTGGGYGYTF. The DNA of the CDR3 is TGCGCCAGCAGCCCCACTGGGGGAGGCTATGGCTACACCTTC.